The TCR beta chain under discussion was sequenced for a study of cytomegalovirus exposure and HLA in healthy donors. Study observations and caveats: The authors enumerated 180 or so TCR beta chains as linked to cytomegalovirus.

As for this clone: As yet, its antigen is unknown.

Researchers ran the PCR with 60 Vbeta and 13 Jbeta primers. Per the study methods: Later, an analysis found about 83 million unique TCR beta chains, and approximately 10 million of these were shared. The repertoire was sequenced with immunoSEQ multiplex PCR; TCRdb's copy has only in-frame clones and lacks some. V and J calls and clone size are those listed in that table; D and trimming were worked out from the DNA. This repertoire shows roughly 130,000 clones, over 75% found once; its top ten account for 5% to 5.5%. The V end lost 1 base, the J end lost 0 bases, and 7 bases lay between the germline ends. Germline assignment: CDR1 SGHDT and CDR2 YYEEEE. CDR3 size: 14 residues.

The rearrangement links TRBV5-6 to TRBJ1-2; a weak D match, TRBD1 (5 bases). This TCR derives from a man aged 25 to 40 in good health and CMV-seronegative. Material: PBMCs. CDR3 residues: CASSLPGSNYGYTF. CDR3 DNA: TGTGCCAGCAGCTTGCCAGGGTCTAACTATGGCTACACCTTC.